This T cell receptor beta chain was identified in a study of CD8 T cells in Susac syndrome. Reverse transcription of roughly 0.5 to 1 ug RNA was performed with random hexamers. Amplification of TCR beta CDR3 was carried out by immunoSEQ multiplex PCR, which covered 54 Vbeta and 13 Jbeta segments. Using its own MiXCR run on the immunoSEQ multiplex PCR reads, TCRdb lists one record per CDR3 protein. Counted here are around 190,000 distinct CDR3 sequences, approximately 95% occurring once; the ten biggest clones make up approximately 0.1%. The germline V gene has CDR1 SGDLS and CDR2 YYNGEE. Trimming pared 3 bases from V and 5 bases from J, leaving 17 bases between. The CDR3 spans 16 residues.

The chain is built from TRBV9 and TRBJ2-2; either TRBD1 or TRBD2 may supply D (5 bases each). This TCR was recovered from a human donor in good health. The sample consisted of CD4+ T cells from PBMCs. CDR3 DNA sequence: TGTGCCAGCAGCGCTACCGGGACCCCGGGGACCGGGGAGCTGTTTTTT. Residues: CASSATGTPGTGELFF.